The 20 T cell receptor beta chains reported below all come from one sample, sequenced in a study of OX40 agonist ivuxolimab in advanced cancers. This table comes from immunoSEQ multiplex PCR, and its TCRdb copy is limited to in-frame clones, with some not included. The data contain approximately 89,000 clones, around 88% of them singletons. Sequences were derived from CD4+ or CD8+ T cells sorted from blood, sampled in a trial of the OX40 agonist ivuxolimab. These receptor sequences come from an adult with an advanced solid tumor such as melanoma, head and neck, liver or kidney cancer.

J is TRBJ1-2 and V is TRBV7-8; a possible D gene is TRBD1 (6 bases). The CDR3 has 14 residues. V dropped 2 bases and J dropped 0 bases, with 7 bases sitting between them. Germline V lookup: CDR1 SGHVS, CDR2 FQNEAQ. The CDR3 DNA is TGTGCCAGCAGCTTACGGACAGCTAACTATGGCTACACCTTC. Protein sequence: CASSLRTANYGYTF.

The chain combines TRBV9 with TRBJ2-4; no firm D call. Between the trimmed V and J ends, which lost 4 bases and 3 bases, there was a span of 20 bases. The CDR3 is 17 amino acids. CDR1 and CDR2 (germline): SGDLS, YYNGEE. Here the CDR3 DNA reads TGTGCCAGCAGCCCCCCTCCAGGCAGATGGGACAAAAACATTCAGTACTTC. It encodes CASSPPPGRWDKNIQYF.

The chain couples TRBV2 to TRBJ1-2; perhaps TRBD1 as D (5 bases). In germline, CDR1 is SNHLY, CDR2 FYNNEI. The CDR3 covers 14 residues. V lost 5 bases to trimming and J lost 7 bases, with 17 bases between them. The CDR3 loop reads CASSPRQGGAGYTF. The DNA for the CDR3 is TGTGCCAGCAGTCCCCGGCAGGGCGGAGCTGGCTACACCTTC.

CDR3 sequence (DNA): TGTGCCAGCAGCTTGCCAGGGGCGAATCAGCCCCAGCATTTT. Protein: CASSLPGANQPQHF. The rearrangement uses TRBV5-8 and TRBJ1-5, with D possibly being TRBD1 (6 bases). With 1 base removed from V and 4 bases from J, the gap between germline ends came to 9 bases. Germline CDR1 is SGHTS and CDR2 is YDEGEE. CDR3 length equals 14 residues. The complete variable domain, with remaining parts taken from reference TRBV5-8 and TRBJ1-5, reads EAGVTQSPTHLIKTRGQQATLRCSPISGHTSVYWYQQALGLGLQFLLWYDEGEERNRGNFPPRFSGRQFPNYSSELNVNALELEDSALYLCASSLPGANQPQHFGDGTRLSIL.

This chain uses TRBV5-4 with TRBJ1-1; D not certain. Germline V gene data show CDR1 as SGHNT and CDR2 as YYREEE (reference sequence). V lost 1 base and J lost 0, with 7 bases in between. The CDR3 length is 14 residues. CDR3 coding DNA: TGTGCCAGCAGCTTGCGGCAGCTGAACACTGAAGCTTTCTTT. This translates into CASSLRQLNTEAFF.

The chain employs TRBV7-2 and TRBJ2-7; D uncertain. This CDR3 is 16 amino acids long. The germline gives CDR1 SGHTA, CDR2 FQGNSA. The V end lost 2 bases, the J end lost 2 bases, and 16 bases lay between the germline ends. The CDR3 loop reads CASSLQFIGSPYEQYF. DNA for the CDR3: TGTGCCAGCAGCTTACAATTCATAGGGTCACCCTACGAGCAGTACTTC.

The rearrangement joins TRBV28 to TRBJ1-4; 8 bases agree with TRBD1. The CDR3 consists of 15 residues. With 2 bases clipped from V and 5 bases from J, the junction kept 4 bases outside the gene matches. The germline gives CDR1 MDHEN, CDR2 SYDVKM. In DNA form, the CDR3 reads TGTGCCAGCAGTTTAAACGGACAGGGAAATGAAAAACTGTTTTTT. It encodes CASSLNGQGNEKLFF.

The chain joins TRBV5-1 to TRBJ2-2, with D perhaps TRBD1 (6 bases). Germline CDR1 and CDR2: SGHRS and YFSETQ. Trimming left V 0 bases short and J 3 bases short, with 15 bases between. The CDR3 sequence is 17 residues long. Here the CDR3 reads CASSLGSGGFHTGELFF. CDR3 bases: TGCGCCAGCAGCTTGGGTAGTGGGGGCTTCCACACCGGGGAGCTGTTTTTT.

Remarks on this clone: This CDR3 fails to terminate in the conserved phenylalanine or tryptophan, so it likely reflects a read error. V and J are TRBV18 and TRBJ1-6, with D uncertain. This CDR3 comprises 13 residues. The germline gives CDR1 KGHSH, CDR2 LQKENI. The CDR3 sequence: CASSPEVNSALHL. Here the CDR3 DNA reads TGTGCCAGCTCCCCAGAGGTTAATTCAGCCCTCCACCTT.

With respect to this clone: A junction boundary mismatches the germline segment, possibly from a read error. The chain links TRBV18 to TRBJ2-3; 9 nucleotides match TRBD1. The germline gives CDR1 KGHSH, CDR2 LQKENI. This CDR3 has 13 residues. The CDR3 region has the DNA TGTGCCAGCTCAACAGGGGGCACCGATACGCAGTATTTT. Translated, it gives CASSTGGTDTQYF. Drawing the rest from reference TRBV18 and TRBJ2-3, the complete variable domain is NAGVMQNPRHLVRRRGQEARLRCSPMKGHSHVYWYRQLPEEGLKFMVYLQKENIIDESGMPKERFSAEFPKEGPSILRIQQVVRGDSAAYFCASSTGGTDTQYFGPGTRLTVL.

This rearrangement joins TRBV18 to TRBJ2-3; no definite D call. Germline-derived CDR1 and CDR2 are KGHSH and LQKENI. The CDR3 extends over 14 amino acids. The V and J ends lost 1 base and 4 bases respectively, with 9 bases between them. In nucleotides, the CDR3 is TGTGCCAGCTCACCACGACCGCCCCCAGATACGCAGTATTTT. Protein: CASSPRPPPDTQYF.

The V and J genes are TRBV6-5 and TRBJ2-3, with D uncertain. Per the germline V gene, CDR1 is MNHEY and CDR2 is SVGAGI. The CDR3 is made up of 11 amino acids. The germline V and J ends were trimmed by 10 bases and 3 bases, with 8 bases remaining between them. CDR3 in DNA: TGTGCCACCAAGGAGACAGATACGCAGTATTTT. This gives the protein CATKETDTQYF.

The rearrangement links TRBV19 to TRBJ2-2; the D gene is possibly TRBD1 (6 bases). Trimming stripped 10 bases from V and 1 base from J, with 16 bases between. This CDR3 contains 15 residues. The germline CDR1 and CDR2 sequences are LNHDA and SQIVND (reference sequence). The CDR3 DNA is TGTGCCACTTTTACCGGGACAAGGAACACCGGGGAGCTGTTTTTT. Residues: CATFTGTRNTGELFF. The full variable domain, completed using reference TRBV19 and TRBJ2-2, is DGGITQSPKYLFRKEGQNVTLSCEQNLNHDAMYWYRQDPGQGLRLIYYSQIVNDFQKGDIAEGYSVSREKKESFPLTVTSAQKNPTAFYLCATFTGTRNTGELFFGEGSRLTVL.

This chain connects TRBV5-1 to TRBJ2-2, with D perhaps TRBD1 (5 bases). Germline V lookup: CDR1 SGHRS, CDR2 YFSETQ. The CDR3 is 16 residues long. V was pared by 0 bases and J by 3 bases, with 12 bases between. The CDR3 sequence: CASSLVVGRDTGELFF. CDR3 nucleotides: TGCGCCAGCAGCTTGGTAGTGGGCAGGGACACCGGGGAGCTGTTTTTT.

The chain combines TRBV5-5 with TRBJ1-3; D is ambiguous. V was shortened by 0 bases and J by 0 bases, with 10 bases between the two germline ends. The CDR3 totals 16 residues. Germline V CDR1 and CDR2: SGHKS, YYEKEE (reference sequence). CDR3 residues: CASSLAHLGSGNTIYF. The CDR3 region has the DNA TGTGCCAGCAGCTTGGCCCACCTAGGCTCTGGAAACACCATATATTTT.

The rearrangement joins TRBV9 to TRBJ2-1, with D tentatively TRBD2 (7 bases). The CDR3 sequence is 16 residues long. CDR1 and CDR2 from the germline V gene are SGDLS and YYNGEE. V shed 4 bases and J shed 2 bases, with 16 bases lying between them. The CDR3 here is CASSPSSGGTYNEQFF. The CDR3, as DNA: TGTGCCAGCAGCCCCTCCTCGGGGGGCACCTACAATGAGCAGTTCTTC.

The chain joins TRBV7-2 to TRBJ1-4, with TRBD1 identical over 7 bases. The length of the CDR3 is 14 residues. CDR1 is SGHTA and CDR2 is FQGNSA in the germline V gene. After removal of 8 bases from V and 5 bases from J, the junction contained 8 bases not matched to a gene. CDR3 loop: CASGNRDSNEKLFF. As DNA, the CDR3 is TGTGCCAGCGGAAACCGGGACAGCAATGAAAAACTGTTTTTT.

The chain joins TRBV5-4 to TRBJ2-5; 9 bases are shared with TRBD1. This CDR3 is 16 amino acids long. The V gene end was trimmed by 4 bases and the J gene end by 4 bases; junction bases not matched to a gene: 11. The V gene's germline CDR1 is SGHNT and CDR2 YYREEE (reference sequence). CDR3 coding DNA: TGTGCCAGCAGCCGATCAGGGGGGACAGGGAGAGAGACCCAGTACTTC. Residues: CASSRSGGTGRETQYF.

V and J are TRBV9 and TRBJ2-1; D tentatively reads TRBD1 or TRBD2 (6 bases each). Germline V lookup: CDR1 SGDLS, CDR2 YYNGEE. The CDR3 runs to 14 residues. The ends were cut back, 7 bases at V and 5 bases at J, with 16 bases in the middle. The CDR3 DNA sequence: TGTGCCAGCGCCGTGCAGGGGAGGCACAATGAGCAGTTCTTC. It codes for CASAVQGRHNEQFF.

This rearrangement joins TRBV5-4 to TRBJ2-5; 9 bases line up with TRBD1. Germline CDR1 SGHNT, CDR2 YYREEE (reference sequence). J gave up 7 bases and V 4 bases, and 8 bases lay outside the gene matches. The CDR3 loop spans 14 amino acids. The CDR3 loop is CASSPRDRVGTQYF. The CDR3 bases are TGTGCCAGCAGCCCCCGGGACAGGGTTGGGACCCAGTACTTC.